In this sample, the clone carrying this T cell receptor (beta chain) turned up a few times. A much larger clone sits a single nucleotide away, making a read error possible. These data originate in a study of response to subunit inactivated influenza vaccine. The CDR3 has 12 amino acids. From germline, CDR1 is LGHDT and CDR2 YNNKEL (reference sequence). TCRdb reprocessed the RT-PCR reads via MiXCR and lists one record per CDR3 protein. The sample consists of 150,000 or so distinct CDR3 sequences, about 10% of them appearing once. V gene TRBV3-1 combines with J gene TRBJ2-1; unclear D gene. The sequencing here drew on CD8+ T cells sorted from PBMCs, taken around 25 months after vaccination. This receptor was taken from a man aged 50-75 years who received an inactivated influenza vaccine. DNA of the CDR3: TGTGCCAGCATCCAATTGTACAATGAGCAGTTCTTC. Encoded protein: CASIQLYNEQFF.